This T cell receptor (beta chain) is drawn from a study of cytomegalovirus exposure and HLA in healthy donors. Study context: About 179 million T cells yielded 117 million unique TCR beta sequences in earlier analysis. Study-level findings and limits: In an earlier analysis, in roughly 580 donors, most V segments appeared productive either ~87% or ~30% of the time.

The CDR3 is 14 residues long. Trimming left V 2 bases short and J 5 bases short, with 13 bases between. From germline, CDR1 is SGHRS and CDR2 YFSETQ. Researchers ran the PCR with 60 Vbeta and 13 Jbeta primers. TCRdb's copy holds only in-frame clones and misses some; the assay was immunoSEQ multiplex PCR. The sample shows about 110,000 clones, approximately 76% of them seen only once. As for this clone: Its antigen is not identified.

Donors were nominally healthy when sampled, though unrecorded immune exposures were likely. Specimen: PBMCs. This TCR was recovered from a man in his forties in good health and CMV-seronegative. The genes are TRBV5-1 and TRBJ1-1; D perhaps matches TRBD1 (5 bases). CDR3 coding DNA: TGCGCCAGCAGCTTCGAGGCAGGGATTACTGAAGCTTTCTTT. Translating gives CASSFEAGITEAFF.